The present entry profiles one TCR beta chain with its context. Antigen: not known. This CDR3 is 13 amino acids long. The germline CDR1 and CDR2 sequences are SEHNR and FQNEAQ (reference sequence). Trimming took off 3 bases at V and 1 base at J, with 6 bases between the two ends. 5'RACE, which relied on constant-segment primers, yielded TCR alpha and TCR beta cDNA libraries carrying sample barcodes and UMIs. TCRdb reprocessed the 5' RACE reads via MiXCR and lists one record per CDR3 protein. The data contain about 340,000 distinct CDR3 sequences, 14% of them seen just once; the ten biggest clones take up about 22%. This record belongs to a study of T-cell memory formation after mild COVID-19. For the study at large: TCR clusters were mostly donor specific.

Study-level points and caveats: Clonal second-wave expansions that peaked on day 37 had unconfirmed SARS-CoV-2 specificity. Memory from before infection featured some responding clones, which suggests cross-reactive memory joined.

The sequencing sample was made of PBMCs or a T cell subset sorted from them (not recorded which). This rearrangement joins TRBV7-9 to TRBJ1-2; D is ambiguous. The TCR was taken from a man between 18 and 29 years old who had mild COVID-19 (a few samples of this study predate the infection). Cell type and time point are not known. The CDR3 sequence is CASSFEDNYGYTF. DNA for the CDR3: TGTGCCAGCAGCTTCGAGGATAACTATGGCTACACCTTC.